This TCR beta chain was captured by sequencing in a study of beta chain features in type 1 diabetes. Sorting with CD45RO/CCR7/CD25/CD127/CD95/CD27 yielded naive, central memory, regulatory and stem-like memory CD4+ cells. The authors reverse transcribed all of the isolated RNA, so sequencing captured expressed TCRB transcripts. The study sequenced naive, central memory and regulatory T cell samples to an average of about 3.8 million reads. Sequencing was performed with immunoSEQ multiplex PCR; in TCRdb, only in-frame clones are kept and a portion is missing. The repertoire holds under 900,000 clones, with about a sixth as singletons. Germline lookup yields CDR1 SGHNT and CDR2 YENEEA. V was pared by 1 base and J by 2 bases, with 4 bases of the junction left unmatched. The CDR3 covers 16 residues.

This clonotype was obtained from a woman under 30 in good health. What was sequenced was naive CD4+ T cells from blood. The J gene is TRBJ2-1, the V gene TRBV11-3, with 8 bases fitting TRBD2. This CDR3 is CASSLGSGSAYNEQFF. The DNA for the CDR3 is TGTGCCAGCAGCTTAGGAAGCGGGAGTGCCTACAATGAGCAGTTCTTC.